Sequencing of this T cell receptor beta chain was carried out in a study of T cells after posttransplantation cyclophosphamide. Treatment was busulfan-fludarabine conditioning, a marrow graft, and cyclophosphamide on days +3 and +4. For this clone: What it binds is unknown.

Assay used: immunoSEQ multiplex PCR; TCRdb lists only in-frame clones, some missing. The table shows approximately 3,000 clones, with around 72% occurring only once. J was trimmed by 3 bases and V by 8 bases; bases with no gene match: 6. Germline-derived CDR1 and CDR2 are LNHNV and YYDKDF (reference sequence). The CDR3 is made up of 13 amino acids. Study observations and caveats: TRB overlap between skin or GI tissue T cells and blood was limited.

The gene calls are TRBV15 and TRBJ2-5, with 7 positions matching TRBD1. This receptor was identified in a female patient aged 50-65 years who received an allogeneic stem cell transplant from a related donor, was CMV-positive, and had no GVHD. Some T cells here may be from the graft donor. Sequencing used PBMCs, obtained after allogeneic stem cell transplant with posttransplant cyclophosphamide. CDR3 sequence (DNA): TGTGCCACCCAGATTGGGACAGAAGAGACCCAGTACTTC. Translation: CATQIGTEETQYF.